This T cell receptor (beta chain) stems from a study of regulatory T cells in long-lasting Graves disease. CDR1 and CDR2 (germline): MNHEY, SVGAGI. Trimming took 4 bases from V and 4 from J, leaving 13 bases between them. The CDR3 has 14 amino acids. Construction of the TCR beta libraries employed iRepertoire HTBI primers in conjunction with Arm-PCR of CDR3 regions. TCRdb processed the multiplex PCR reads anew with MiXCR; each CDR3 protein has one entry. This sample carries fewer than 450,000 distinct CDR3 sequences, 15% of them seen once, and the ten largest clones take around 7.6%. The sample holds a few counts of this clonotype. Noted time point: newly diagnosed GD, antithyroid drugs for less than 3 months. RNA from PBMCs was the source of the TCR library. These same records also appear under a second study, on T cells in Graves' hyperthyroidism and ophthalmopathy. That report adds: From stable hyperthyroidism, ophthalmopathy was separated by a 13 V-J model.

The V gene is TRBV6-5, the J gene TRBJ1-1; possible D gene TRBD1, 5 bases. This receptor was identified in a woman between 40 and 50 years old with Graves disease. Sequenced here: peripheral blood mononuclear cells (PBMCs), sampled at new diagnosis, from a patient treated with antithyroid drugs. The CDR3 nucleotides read TGTGCCAGCAGTTTGGGGGACCAACTCACTGAAGCTTTCTTT. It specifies CASSLGDQLTEAFF.